These 9 T cell receptor beta chains came from one sample sequenced in a study of CD8 T cells in ankylosing spondylitis. TCRdb reprocessed the 5' RACE reads via MiXCR and lists one record per CDR3 protein. The table lists roughly 90,000 distinct CDR3 sequences, roughly 8.3% of them singletons, with 9.9% in the top ten. The sequenced sample consisted of blood, either unsorted or a sorted T cell fraction (not recorded which). The source is a male donor with ankylosing spondylitis or in good health (not recorded which).

In this sample, this clonotype turned up a few times. The chain uses TRBV5-1 and TRBJ2-1, with 7 bases fitting TRBD2. The CDR3 has 13 amino acids. Looked up from germline, CDR1 is SGHRS and CDR2 is YFSETQ. The ends lost 4 bases at V and 10 bases at J; junction bases unmatched: 8. CDR3 bases: TGCGCCAGCAGCCGCCGGGAGGCCTACGAGCAGTTCTTC. This encodes CASSRREAYEQFF.

The sample holds many counts of this clonotype. V and J are TRBV20-1 and TRBJ2-3; D is unresolved. The CDR3 sequence is 13 residues long. Germline CDR1 and CDR2: DFQATT and SNEGSKA (reference sequence). Trimming pared 6 bases from V and 6 bases from J, leaving 16 bases between. CDR3 in amino acids: CSASTQNPDTQYF. The CDR3 DNA sequence: TGCAGTGCGTCTACCCAAAACCCCGATACGCAGTATTTT.

As for this clonotype: This could be a read error, since a much larger clone is one nucleotide away. V and J are TRBV7-2 and TRBJ1-2; D is possibly TRBD1 (6 bases). V was pared by 4 bases and J by 6 bases, with 12 bases between. This CDR3 comprises 13 residues. CDR1 and CDR2 from the germline V gene are SGHTA and FQGNSA. CDR3 in amino acids: CASSSTGSNGYTF. In DNA form, the CDR3 reads TGTGCCAGCAGCTCCACAGGGTCGAATGGCTACACCTTC.

This clonotype was observed at least ten times. The chain recombines TRBV12-3 or TRBV12-4 with TRBJ1-5; unclear D gene. This CDR3 has 13 residues. Between the trimmed V and J ends, which lost 6 bases and 5 bases, there was a span of 11 bases. The CDR3: CASSVSDYQPQHF. The CDR3 DNA follows: TGTGCCAGCAGCGTCTCCGACTATCAGCCCCAGCATTTT.

This clonotype was found many times. The chain recombines TRBV7-3 with TRBJ2-3, with 10 bases that match TRBD2. V gave up 4 bases and J gave up 3 bases; unmatched junction bases: 7. Germline V gene data show CDR1 as SGHTA and CDR2 as FQGTGA. CDR3 length: 16 residues. The DNA for the CDR3 is TGTGCCAGCAGCTATAGTAGCGGGGGGCTTACAGATACGCAGTATTTT. Its protein is CASSYSSGGLTDTQYF.

Here the CDR3 DNA reads TGTGCCAGCAGCTTACTAGGGACTACCTACTACAATGAGCAGTTCTTC. Encoded protein: CASSLLGTTYYNEQFF. The chain combines TRBV7-8 with TRBJ2-1; 7 bases fit TRBD2. J lost 3 bases, V lost 2 bases, and 7 bases had no gene match. CDR1 and CDR2 (germline): SGHVS, FQNEAQ. The CDR3 is 16 residues long.

This clonotype came up many times. The V and J genes are TRBV5-1 and TRBJ2-2; D might be TRBD1 or TRBD2, each matching 6 bases. The V gene's germline CDR1 is SGHRS and CDR2 YFSETQ. There are 15 residues in the CDR3. Trimming pared 1 base from V and 4 bases from J, leaving 11 bases between. CDR3 nucleotides: TGCGCCAGCAGCTTGAGGAGGGGGAGCACCGGGGAGCTGTTTTTT. Translated: CASSLRRGSTGELFF.

This clonotype was seen at least ten times. The chain is built from TRBV4-3 and TRBJ2-1, with D perhaps TRBD2 (5 bases). This CDR3 is built from 13 residues. The V end was cut by 0 bases, the J end by 15 bases, with 15 bases between. Per germline, CDR1 LGHNA and CDR2 YSLEER. CDR3 coding DNA: TGCGCCAGCAGCCAAGAAAAATATGGGAGCCGGTTCTTC. Protein: CASSQEKYGSRFF.

This clonotype was observed many times. The rearrangement joins TRBV5-1 to TRBJ2-1, with 7 bases that match TRBD1. The ends lost 5 bases at V and 0 bases at J; junction bases unmatched: 5. CDR3 size: 15 residues. Germline V CDR1 and CDR2: SGHRS, YFSETQ. CDR3 coding DNA: TGCGCCAGCAGACTCCGACAGGGCTCCTACAATGAGCAGTTCTTC. This gives the protein CASRLRQGSYNEQFF.